The clone carrying this TCR beta chain was observed a few times. Its antigen remains unidentified. Systemic immunosuppression or autoimmune disease history was grounds to exclude patients. Blood specimens came from baseline, cycle 4 day 1, and cycle 7 day 1. The CDR3 runs to 15 residues. V lost 2 bases and J lost 1; bases outside the gene matches: 7. CDR1 and CDR2 (germline): GTSNPN, SVGIG (reference sequence). Profiling relied on immunoSEQ multiplex PCR, and the TCRdb table lists in-frame clones only, not all of them. The sample holds 77,000 or so clones; approximately 86% are singletons and the top ten take 0.6% to 0.75%. The data were obtained in a study of OX40 agonist ivuxolimab in advanced cancers. Findings of the study overall: Not determined was the antigen specificity of the expanded peripheral T cells.

The TCR originated in an adult with an advanced solid tumor such as melanoma, head and neck, liver or kidney cancer. The sequencing used CD4+ or CD8+ T cells sorted from blood, collected in a trial of the OX40 agonist ivuxolimab. The chain has TRBV30 and TRBJ1-1; 7 bases agree with TRBD1. In DNA form, the CDR3 reads TGTGCCTGGAGTCATGACAGGGTAGAGAACACTGAAGCTTTCTTT. This encodes CAWSHDRVENTEAFF.